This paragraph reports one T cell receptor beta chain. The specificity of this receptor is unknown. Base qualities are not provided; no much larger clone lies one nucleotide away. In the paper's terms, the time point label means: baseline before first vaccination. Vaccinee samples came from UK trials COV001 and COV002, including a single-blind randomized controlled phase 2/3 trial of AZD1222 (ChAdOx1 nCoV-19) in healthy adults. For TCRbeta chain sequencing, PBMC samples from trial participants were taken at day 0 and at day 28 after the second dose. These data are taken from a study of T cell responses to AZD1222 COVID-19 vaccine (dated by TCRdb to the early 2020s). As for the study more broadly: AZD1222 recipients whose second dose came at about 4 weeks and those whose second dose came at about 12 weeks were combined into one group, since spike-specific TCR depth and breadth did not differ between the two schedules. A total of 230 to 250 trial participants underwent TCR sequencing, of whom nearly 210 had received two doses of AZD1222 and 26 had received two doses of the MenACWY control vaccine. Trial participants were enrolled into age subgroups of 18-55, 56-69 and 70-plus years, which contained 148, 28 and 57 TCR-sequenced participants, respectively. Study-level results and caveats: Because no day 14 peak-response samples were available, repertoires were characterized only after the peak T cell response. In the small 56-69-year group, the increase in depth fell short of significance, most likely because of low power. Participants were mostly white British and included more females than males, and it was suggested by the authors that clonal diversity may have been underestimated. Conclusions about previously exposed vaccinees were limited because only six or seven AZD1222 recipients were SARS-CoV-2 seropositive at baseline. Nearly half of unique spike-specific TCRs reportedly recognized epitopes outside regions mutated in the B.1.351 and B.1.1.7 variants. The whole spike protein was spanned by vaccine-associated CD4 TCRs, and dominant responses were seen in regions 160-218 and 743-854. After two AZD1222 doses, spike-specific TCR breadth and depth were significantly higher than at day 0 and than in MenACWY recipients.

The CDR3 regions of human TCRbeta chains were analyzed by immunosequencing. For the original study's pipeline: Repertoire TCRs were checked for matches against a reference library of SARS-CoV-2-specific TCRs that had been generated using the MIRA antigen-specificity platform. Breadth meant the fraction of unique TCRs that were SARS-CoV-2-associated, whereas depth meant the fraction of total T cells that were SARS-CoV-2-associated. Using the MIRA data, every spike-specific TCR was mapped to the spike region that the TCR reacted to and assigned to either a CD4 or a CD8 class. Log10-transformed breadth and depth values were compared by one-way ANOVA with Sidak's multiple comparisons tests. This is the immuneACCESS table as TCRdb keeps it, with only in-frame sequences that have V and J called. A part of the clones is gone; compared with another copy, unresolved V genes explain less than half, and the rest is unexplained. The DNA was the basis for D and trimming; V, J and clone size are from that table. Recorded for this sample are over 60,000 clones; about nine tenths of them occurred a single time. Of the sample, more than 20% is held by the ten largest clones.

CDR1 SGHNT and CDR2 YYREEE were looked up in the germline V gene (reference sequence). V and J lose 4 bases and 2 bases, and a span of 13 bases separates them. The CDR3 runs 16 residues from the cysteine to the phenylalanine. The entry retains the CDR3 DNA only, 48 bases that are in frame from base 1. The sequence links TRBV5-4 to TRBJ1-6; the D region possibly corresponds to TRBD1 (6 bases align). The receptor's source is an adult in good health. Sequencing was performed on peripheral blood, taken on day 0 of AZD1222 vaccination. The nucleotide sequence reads TGTGCCAGCAGCGATCGGACAGAACCCTATAATTCACCCCTCCACTTT. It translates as CASSDRTEPYNSPLHF.